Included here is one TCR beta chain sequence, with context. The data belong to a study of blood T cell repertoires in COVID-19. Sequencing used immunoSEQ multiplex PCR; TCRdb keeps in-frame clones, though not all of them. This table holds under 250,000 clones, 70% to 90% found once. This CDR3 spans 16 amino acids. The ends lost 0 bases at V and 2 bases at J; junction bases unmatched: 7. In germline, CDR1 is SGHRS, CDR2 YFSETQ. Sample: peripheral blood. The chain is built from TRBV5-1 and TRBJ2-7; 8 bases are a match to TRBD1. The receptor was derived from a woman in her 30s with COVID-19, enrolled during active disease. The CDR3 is CASSLAGTGYTYEQYF. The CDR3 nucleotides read TGCGCCAGCAGCTTGGCCGGGACAGGATACACCTACGAGCAGTACTTC.